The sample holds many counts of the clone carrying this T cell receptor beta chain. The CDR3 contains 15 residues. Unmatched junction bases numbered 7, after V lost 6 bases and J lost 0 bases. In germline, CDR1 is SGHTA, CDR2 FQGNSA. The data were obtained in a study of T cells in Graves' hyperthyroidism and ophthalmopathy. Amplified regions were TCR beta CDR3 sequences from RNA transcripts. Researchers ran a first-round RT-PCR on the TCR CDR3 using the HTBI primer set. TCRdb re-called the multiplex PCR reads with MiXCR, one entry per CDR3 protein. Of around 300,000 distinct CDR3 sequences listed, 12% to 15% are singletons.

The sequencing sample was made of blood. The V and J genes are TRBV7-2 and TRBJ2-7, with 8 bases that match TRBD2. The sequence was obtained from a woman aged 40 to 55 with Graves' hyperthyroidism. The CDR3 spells CASRPRSGGSYEQYF. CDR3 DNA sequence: TGTGCCAGCAGGCCCAGGAGCGGGGGCTCCTACGAGCAGTACTTC.